The next 24 T cell receptor beta chains were all read from a single sample in a study of T cells in Graves' hyperthyroidism and ophthalmopathy. It was RNA transcripts that yielded the amplified TCR beta CDR3 regions. In the first-round RT-PCR of the TCR CDR3, the HTBI primer set was used. TCRdb fed the multiplex PCR reads into MiXCR, producing one record per CDR3 protein. Of 380,000 or so distinct CDR3 sequences in the sample, roughly 13% were seen once. The sample consisted of blood. Receptor source: a man aged 25 to 40 with Graves' hyperthyroidism that later progressed to Graves' ophthalmopathy.

V and J are TRBV6-6 and TRBJ1-4; perhaps TRBD1 as D (5 bases). V was trimmed by 0 bases and J by 7 bases, leaving 12 bases between them. Per germline, CDR1 MNHNY and CDR2 SVGAGI (reference sequence). The CDR3 runs to 15 residues. The CDR3 region has the DNA TGTGCCAGCAGTTACTCGATGGTGGGGGGTGAAAAACTGTTTTTT. This translates into CASSYSMVGGEKLFF.

The CDR3 sequence: CASSLGQGRDWGQYF. CDR3 sequence (DNA): TGTGCCAGCAGCTTAGGTCAGGGGCGCGATTGGGGGCAGTACTTC. The V call is TRBV7-9, the J call TRBJ2-7; possible D gene TRBD1, 6 bases. Trimming stripped 1 base from V and 9 bases from J, with 19 bases between. The CDR3 has 15 amino acids. The germline V gene encodes CDR1 SEHNR and CDR2 FQNEAQ (reference sequence).

This clonotype was counted ten times or more. The rearrangement uses TRBV3-1 and TRBJ1-1; TRBD1 aligns across 11 bases. V lost 4 bases, J lost 7 bases, and 11 bases stayed unmatched. Germline lookup yields CDR1 LGHDT and CDR2 YNNKEL (reference sequence). CDR3 length equals 16 residues. Here the CDR3 DNA reads TGTGCCAGCAGCCCATTTTGGACAGGGGGCACCGGTGAAGCTTTCTTT. Translating it yields CASSPFWTGGTGEAFF.

This chain joins TRBV18 and TRBJ2-7; D may be TRBD1 (5 bases). The CDR3 is 16 residues long. From germline, CDR1 is KGHSH and CDR2 LQKENI. Trimming took off 2 bases at V and 5 bases at J, with 19 bases between the two ends. Written as DNA, the CDR3 is TGTGCCAGCTCACCAAGGCTGGCAGGGCACGAGCACGAGCAGTACTTC. This codes for CASSPRLAGHEHEQYF.

This clonotype has just a few counts. V usage is TRBV9 and J usage is TRBJ2-1; 11 positions agree with TRBD2. This CDR3 has 18 amino acids. Germline V gives CDR1 SGDLS, CDR2 YYNGEE. Trimming at V came to 0 bases and at J to 0 bases, leaving 5 bases not matched to a gene. CDR3 amino acids: CASSVGASGGSSYNEQFF. Written as DNA, the CDR3 is TGTGCCAGCAGCGTAGGCGCTAGCGGGGGGAGCTCCTACAATGAGCAGTTCTTC.

This clonotype was recorded a few times. The chain couples TRBV6-2 or TRBV6-3 to TRBJ2-7; 7 bases agree with TRBD2. Germline V gene sequence: CDR1 MNHEY, CDR2 SVGEGT. J lost 5 bases, V lost 8 bases, and 9 bases had no gene match. This CDR3 contains 13 residues. CDR3 sequence (DNA): TGTGCCAGCGCTAAGGGAGGGGTCGACGAGCAGTACTTC. Its protein product is CASAKGGVDEQYF.

This rearrangement joins TRBV5-4 to TRBJ1-4, with D perhaps matching TRBD1 (5 bases). The V end lost 2 bases, the J end lost 8 bases, and 13 bases lay between the germline ends. This CDR3 has 14 residues. Looked up from germline, CDR1 is SGHNT and CDR2 is YYREEE (reference sequence). The CDR3 nucleotides read TGTGCCAGCAGCTTCCAGGGATCGGGCGAAAAACTGTTTTTT. Translated: CASSFQGSGEKLFF.

This clonotype was recorded at least ten times. The gene calls are TRBV28 and TRBJ1-5; no clear D. V lost 5 bases and J lost 2, with 13 bases in between. Per the germline V gene, CDR1 is MDHEN and CDR2 is SYDVKM. This CDR3 is 15 amino acids long. CDR3 residues: CASSPRWVGNQPQHF. In DNA, the CDR3 is TGTGCCAGCAGTCCGAGATGGGTAGGCAATCAGCCCCAGCATTTT.

As to this clonotype: A read error may be the cause here, since a much bigger clone is one base away. The chain uses TRBV7-9 and TRBJ2-2; D uncertain. CDR1 SEHNR and CDR2 FQNEAQ come from the germline V gene (reference sequence). V was shortened by 5 bases and J by 1 base, with 23 bases between the two germline ends. This CDR3 is 19 amino acids long. CDR3 DNA: TGTGCCAGCAGCGCTAGACGACCCAATTCGGACCTGAACACCGGGGAGCTGTTTTTT. Translating it yields CASSARRPNSDLNTGELFF.

This chain connects TRBV3-1 to TRBJ2-7, with 9 nucleotides matching TRBD1. V shed 3 bases and J 4 bases; nucleotides not matched to a gene: 10. The CDR3 has 16 amino acids. Germline CDR1 is LGHDT and CDR2 is YNNKEL (reference sequence). The CDR3 sequence is CASSHQTGTGRYEQYF. DNA of the CDR3: TGTGCCAGCAGCCACCAGACCGGGACAGGGCGATACGAGCAGTACTTC.

This clonotype was counted only a few times. V gene TRBV10-3 combines with J gene TRBJ1-2; the match to TRBD1 covers 10 bases. Per the germline V gene, CDR1 is ENHRY and CDR2 is SYGVKD. This CDR3 is built from 11 residues. Germline trimming cut 8 bases from V and 7 bases from J; bases unmatched to any gene: 1. The CDR3 region is CAIWTGGGYTF. CDR3 coding DNA: TGTGCCATCTGGACAGGGGGTGGCTACACCTTC.

The V call is TRBV6-1, the J call TRBJ2-7, with 7 positions matching TRBD1. CDR1 and CDR2 (germline): MNHNS, SASEGT. CDR3 length: 17 amino acids. J was trimmed by 3 bases and V by 4 bases; bases with no gene match: 15. CDR3 DNA sequence: TGTGCCAGCAGTGTGACAGGGACCCTCTTCCCTTTCTACGAGCAGTACTTC. It translates to CASSVTGTLFPFYEQYF.

In this sample, this clonotype turned up many times. The CDR3 coding sequence is TGTGCCAGCAAAGGGCAGCGCTACGAGCAGTACTTC. Amino acid sequence: CASKGQRYEQYF. This rearrangement joins TRBV28 to TRBJ2-7; D is ambiguous. The V gene's germline CDR1 is MDHEN and CDR2 SYDVKM. The length of the CDR3 is 12 residues. Deletions cut 7 bases from V and 3 bases from J, with 10 bases between.

This clonotype was recorded at least ten times. This chain links TRBV12-3 or TRBV12-4 with TRBJ2-2; weak D call: TRBD1 (6 bases). There are 15 residues in the CDR3. V was clipped by 8 bases and J by 2 bases, with 15 bases between them. The DNA for the CDR3 is TGTGCCAGCGGCTTTACAGGGATTAACACCGGGGAGCTGTTTTTT. Protein sequence: CASGFTGINTGELFF.

This clonotype showed up many times. The chain couples TRBV6-1 to TRBJ2-7; 7 bases align to TRBD1. Germline V gives CDR1 MNHNS, CDR2 SASEGT. The CDR3 has 15 amino acids. V dropped 5 bases and J dropped 2; count of bases not matched to a gene: 9. CDR3 residues: CASSHPQGLPYEQYF. In nucleotides, the CDR3 is TGTGCCAGCAGTCACCCACAGGGGTTACCCTACGAGCAGTACTTC.

This clonotype was counted ten times or more. V is TRBV28 and J is TRBJ2-1; TRBD2 aligns across 11 bases. The CDR3 is 20 amino acids. Trimming took 5 bases from V and 0 from J; bases not matched to a gene: 15. Germline CDR1 and CDR2: MDHEN and SYDVKM. The CDR3 DNA sequence: TGTGCCAGCAGTCCCTTAGCGGGGGGGACCCTCGGCCACTCCTACAATGAGCAGTTCTTC. Its protein product is CASSPLAGGTLGHSYNEQFF.

Only a few counts were recorded for this clonotype. This chain connects TRBV7-9 to TRBJ2-1, with a tentative D call TRBD1 (6 bases). The CDR3 has 17 amino acids. Germline V CDR1 and CDR2: SEHNR, FQNEAQ (reference sequence). The V gene lost 4 bases and the J gene lost 1 base, with 17 bases spanning the gap. The CDR3 DNA reads as TGTGCCAGCAGCTCCCCAACCTGGACAGAATCCTACAATGAGCAGTTCTTC. It codes for CASSSPTWTESYNEQFF.

There are many counts of this clonotype. This rearrangement joins TRBV3-1 to TRBJ2-1, with 11 positions matching TRBD2. This CDR3 is built from 16 residues. V was clipped by 4 bases and J by 7 bases; unmatched bases: 9. Looked up from germline, CDR1 is LGHDT and CDR2 is YNNKEL (reference sequence). The CDR3 DNA reads TGTGCCAGCAGCCCGTATAGCGGGGGGGCGAAGAATGAGCAGTTCTTC. Protein sequence: CASSPYSGGAKNEQFF.

In its sample, this clonotype was seen many times. This rearrangement joins TRBV5-1 to TRBJ1-1; 9 bases match TRBD1. Germline V gene data show CDR1 as SGHRS and CDR2 as YFSETQ. V was pared by 4 bases and J by 6 bases, with 7 bases of the junction left unmatched. CDR3 size: 14 residues. The CDR3 DNA reads as TGCGCCAGCAGCCTTAACAGGGGGCTATCTGAAGCTTTCTTT. Its protein product is CASSLNRGLSEAFF. The complete variable domain, with remaining parts taken from reference TRBV5-1 and TRBJ1-1, reads KAGVTQTPRYLIKTRGQQVTLSCSPISGHRSVSWYQQTPGQGLQFLFEYFSETQRNKGNFPGRFSGRQFSNSRSEMNVSTLELGDSALYLCASSLNRGLSEAFFGQGTRLTVV.

There are many counts of this clonotype. The chain couples TRBV12-3 or TRBV12-4 to TRBJ1-2; 7 nucleotides align to TRBD1. The CDR3 has 13 amino acids. V was pared by 5 bases and J by 4 bases, with 4 bases of the junction left unmatched. The CDR3 reads CASSPSGGYGYTF. DNA of the CDR3: TGTGCCAGCAGTCCTTCAGGGGGCTATGGCTACACCTTC.

In this sample, this clonotype turned up a few times. This rearrangement joins TRBV11-3 to TRBJ2-3; 11 nucleotides agree with TRBD2. J was trimmed by 1 base and V by 5 bases; bases with no gene match: 8. Germline V lookup: CDR1 SGHNT, CDR2 YENEEA. The CDR3 has 17 residues. CDR3 protein: CASSGQTSGGGTDTQYF. CDR3 sequence (DNA): TGTGCCAGCAGCGGACAAACTAGCGGGGGAGGCACAGATACGCAGTATTTT.

This clonotype came up many times. The V call is TRBV7-9, the J call TRBJ2-2, with 7 bases aligning to TRBD1. This CDR3 contains 13 residues. V was pared by 6 bases and J by 4 bases, with 2 bases of the junction left unmatched. Germline CDR1 is SEHNR and CDR2 is FQNEAQ (reference sequence). The CDR3 sequence is CASSSGGTGELFF. The CDR3 DNA sequence: TGTGCCAGCAGTTCAGGGGGCACCGGGGAGCTGTTTTTT.

This clonotype was seen many times. J is TRBJ1-5 and V is TRBV20-1; 11 bases match TRBD1. The CDR3 sequence is 15 residues long. The germline CDR1 and CDR2 sequences are DFQATT and SNEGSKA (reference sequence). The V gene end was trimmed by 5 bases and the J gene end by 6 bases; junction bases not matched to a gene: 9. This chain's CDR3 is CSASRTGGAVQPQHF. The CDR3 DNA reads TGCAGTGCTTCTCGGACAGGGGGCGCGGTTCAGCCCCAGCATTTT.

This clonotype was detected ten times or more. J is TRBJ2-4 and V is TRBV2, with D possibly TRBD1 on 5 matching bases. The V and J ends lost 4 bases and 7 bases respectively, with 5 bases between them. CDR1 SNHLY and CDR2 FYNNEI come from the germline V gene. This CDR3 contains 11 residues. As DNA, the CDR3 is TGTGCCAGCAGTGCAGGGAACATTCAGTACTTC. This translates into CASSAGNIQYF.